This TCR beta chain was found in a study of shared clonotypes between healthy human individuals. Study-wide results and caveats: Blood alone was sampled, and tissue repertoires likely differ.

Germline-derived CDR1 and CDR2 are MNHEY and SMNVEV (reference sequence). The CDR3 covers 12 residues. The ends were cut back, 6 bases at V and 0 bases at J, with 6 bases in the middle. About this clone: No antigen is known for it. The same CDR3 arises from other DNA sequences in this sample as well.

Using immunoSEQ multiplex PCR, the repertoire was profiled, and TCRdb retains in-frame clones only, with some absent. This repertoire shows fewer than 3 million clones, less than 95% found once; its top ten account for 0.3% to 0.45%. The genes are TRBV27 and TRBJ2-7; D gene unclear. The sequenced material came from naive CD4+ T cells from PBMCs. Subset specified: CD45RA+ positively selected. The source of this sequence is a man aged 18 to 35 in good health. Some clones in this sample may be carry-over from other donors' samples. The CDR3 spells CASSRSSYEQYF. The CDR3 DNA reads TGTGCCAGCAGCCGAAGCTCCTACGAGCAGTACTTC.